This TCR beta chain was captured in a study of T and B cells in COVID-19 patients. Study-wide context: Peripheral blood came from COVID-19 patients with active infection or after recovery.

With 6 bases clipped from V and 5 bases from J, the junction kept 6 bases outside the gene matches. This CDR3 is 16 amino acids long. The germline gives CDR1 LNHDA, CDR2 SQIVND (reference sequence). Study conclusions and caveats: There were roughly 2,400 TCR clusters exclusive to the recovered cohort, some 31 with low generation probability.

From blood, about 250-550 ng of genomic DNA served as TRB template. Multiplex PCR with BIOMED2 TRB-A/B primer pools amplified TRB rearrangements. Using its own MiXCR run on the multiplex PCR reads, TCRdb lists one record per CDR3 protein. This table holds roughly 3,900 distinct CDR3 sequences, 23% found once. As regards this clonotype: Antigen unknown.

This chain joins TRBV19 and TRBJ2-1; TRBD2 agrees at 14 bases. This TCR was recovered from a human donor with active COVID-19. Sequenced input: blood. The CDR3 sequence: CASSFGTSGGDNEQFF. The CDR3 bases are TGTGCCAGTAGCTTCGGGACTAGCGGGGGAGACAATGAGCAGTTCTTC.